Listed below are T cell receptor beta chains from one sample, sequenced in a study of cytomegalovirus exposure and HLA in healthy donors. Produced via immunoSEQ multiplex PCR; TCRdb's table is partial and in-frame only. The sample yields about 200,000 clones, about 82% seen once. Sample: PBMCs. These receptor sequences come from a woman aged 45-65 years in good health and CMV-seronegative. Each CDR3 is given with its conserved first and last residue. The order of the fields is J gene, D gene, V gene, clone size, CDR3 protein, CDR3 DNA. A D gene is named only where the DNA matches it firmly. Part of the rows lack a size; the others show once, few, many or a class for expanded clones.

TRBJ1-1,NA,TRBV7-9,NA,CASSPKTIVDEAFF,TGTGCCAGCAGCCCGAAGACAATTGTGGATGAAGCTTTCTTT
TRBJ2-7,NA,TRBV7-9,NA,CSSSTAQRGWESYEQYF,TGTTCCAGCAGCACAGCCCAACGGGGATGGGAGTCCTACGAGCAGTACTTC
TRBJ2-1,NA,TRBV27,NA,CASSTRNEYNEQFF,TGTGCCAGCAGTACGCGAAATGAGTACAATGAGCAGTTCTTC
TRBJ1-1,NA,TRBV7-9,NA,CSSSFGTEAFF,TGTTCCAGCAGCTTCGGCACTGAAGCTTTCTTT
TRBJ2-3,NA,TRBV27,NA,CASSPGTGTQYF,TGTGCCAGCAGTCCCGGAACAGGCACGCAGTATTTT
TRBJ1-5,NA,TRBV6-5,NA,CASSYSRDRSQPQHF,TGTGCCAGCAGTTACTCGAGAGACAGATCCCAGCCCCAGCATTTT
TRBJ2-7,TRBD1,TRBV6-1,NA,CASSETATGGSRKSSYEQYF,TGTGCCAGCAGTGAAACTGCCACAGGGGGCAGCCGAAAGTCCTCCTACGAGCAGTACTTC
TRBJ2-2,NA,TRBV6-6,NA,CASSIGGSNTGELFF,TGTGCCAGCAGTATCGGGGGTTCGAACACCGGGGAGCTGTTTTTT
TRBJ2-2,NA,TRBV28,NA,CASSWRSGGTGELFF,TGTGCCAGCAGCTGGAGGAGCGGAGGGACCGGGGAGCTGTTTTTT
TRBJ2-3,TRBD2,TRBV10-3,once,CAISTSVSTDTQYF,TGTGCCATCAGTACTAGCGTCAGCACAGATACGCAGTATTTT
TRBJ2-7,TRBD2,TRBV19,NA,CASSPWSGTNSYEQYF,TGTGCCAGTAGTCCTTGGTCCGGGACTAACTCCTACGAGCAGTACTTC
TRBJ1-2,TRBD1,TRBV6-5,NA,CASSLGQVYGYTF,TGTGCCAGCAGTTTAGGACAGGTCTATGGCTACACCTTC
TRBJ1-4,TRBD1,TRBV5-1,NA,CASSRTTGGPATNEKLFF,TGCGCCAGCAGCAGAACGACAGGGGGCCCGGCAACTAATGAAAAACTGTTTTTT
TRBJ2-1,NA,TRBV5-1,once,CASSLGGGDEQFF,TGCGCCAGCAGCCTGGGGGGAGGAGATGAGCAGTTCTTC
TRBJ2-3,NA,TRBV25-1,NA,CASSEFRGRGTDTQYF,TGTGCCAGCAGTGAATTCCGGGGTCGGGGCACAGATACGCAGTATTTT
TRBJ1-2,NA,TRBV6-1,NA,CASSEIGNPNYGYTF,TGTGCCAGCAGTGAAATCGGGAATCCTAACTATGGCTACACCTTC
TRBJ2-7,TRBD1,TRBV27,NA,CASRLRRDRGNYEQYF,TGTGCCAGCAGACTGAGACGGGACAGGGGGAACTACGAGCAGTACTTC
TRBJ2-7,NA,TRBV10-3,few,CANQGTLGEQYF,TGTGCCAACCAGGGGACGCTCGGGGAGCAGTACTTC
TRBJ2-1,TRBD2,TRBV7-7,NA,CASSLGTSDEQFF,TGTGCCAGCAGCTTGGGGACTAGCGATGAGCAGTTCTTC
TRBJ1-3,TRBD1,TRBV9,NA,CASTPGTGVNTIYF,TGTGCCAGCACCCCAGGGACAGGGGTAAACACCATATATTTT
TRBJ1-4,NA,TRBV29-1,few,CSGRAQGQNEKLFF,TGCAGCGGTAGGGCTCAGGGACAAAATGAAAAACTGTTTTTT
TRBJ2-3,TRBD2,TRBV27,NA,CASSIGLAGGPSKDTQYF,TGTGCCAGCAGTATAGGACTAGCGGGAGGGCCTTCAAAAGATACGCAGTATTTT
TRBJ1-1,NA,TRBV7-2,NA,CASSLGGSTEAFF,TGTGCCAGCAGCTTAGGAGGGAGCACTGAAGCTTTCTTT
TRBJ1-1,NA,TRBV18,NA,CASSPLELTGIQNTEAFF,TGTGCCAGCTCACCACTGGAATTGACAGGAATTCAGAACACTGAAGCTTTCTTT
TRBJ2-7,TRBD2,TRBV4-2,NA,CASSQTSGMKSSEQYF,TGTGCCAGCAGCCAGACTAGCGGGATGAAGTCCTCCGAGCAGTACTTC
TRBJ2-7,NA,TRBV20-1,few,CSATGTYEQYF,TGCAGTGCCACAGGGACCTACGAGCAGTACTTC
TRBJ2-2,NA,TRBV28,NA,CASSPPGPEKGAGELFF,TGTGCCAGCAGTCCGCCGGGACCGGAAAAGGGGGCCGGGGAGCTGTTTTTT
TRBJ2-5,NA,TRBV27,NA,CASSPPYRGGLGEGWGVKTQYF,TGTGCCAGCAGTCCGCCATATCGAGGGGGCCTGGGGGAAGGCTGGGGGGTTAAGACCCAGTACTTC
TRBJ2-7,NA,TRBV4-3,NA,CASSQDLIPSAKSYEQYF,TGCGCCAGCAGCCAAGATTTGATCCCTAGCGCCAAAAGCTACGAGCAGTACTTC
TRBJ1-2,NA,TRBV28,NA,CASSLLGQLYGYTF,TGTGCCAGCAGTTTACTTGGACAGCTCTATGGCTACACCTTC
TRBJ2-7,NA,TRBV28,NA,CASSDDRKLYEQYF,TGTGCCAGCAGTGATGACAGGAAACTCTACGAGCAGTACTTC
TRBJ1-4,NA,TRBV15,NA,CATSRDRSGGEKLFF,TGTGCCACCAGCAGAGATAGGTCGGGGGGGGAAAAACTGTTTTTT
TRBJ1-1,NA,TRBV2,NA,CASSAGIMNTEAFF,TGTGCCAGCAGCGCAGGAATCATGAACACTGAAGCTTTCTTT
TRBJ1-5,TRBD1,TRBV19,NA,CASSIEGRGNQPQHF,TGTGCCAGTAGTATAGAGGGCAGGGGGAATCAGCCCCAGCATTTT
TRBJ1-5,NA,TRBV28,once,CASSFRYSNQPQHF,TGTGCCAGCAGTTTCCGGTATAGCAATCAGCCCCAGCATTTT
TRBJ2-3,NA,TRBV9,NA,CASSVSIGGTDTQYF,TGTGCCAGCAGCGTTTCCATCGGGGGCACAGATACGCAGTATTTT
TRBJ2-2,NA,TRBV7-7,NA,CASSLGGTGELFF,TGTGCCAGCAGCTTAGGGGGGACAGGGGAGCTGTTTTTT
TRBJ2-7,NA,TRBV30,NA,CAWAVSGARRSYEQYF,TGTGCCTGGGCCGTTAGCGGAGCAAGGAGAAGCTACGAGCAGTACTTC
TRBJ2-2,NA,TRBV7-6,NA,CASRDGSVNTGELFF,TGTGCCAGCAGGGACGGGAGTGTAAACACCGGGGAGCTGTTTTTT
TRBJ2-1,TRBD2,TRBV6-7,NA,CASSYALTSGTNNEQFF,TGTGCCAGCAGTTACGCCCTGACTAGCGGGACAAACAATGAGCAGTTCTTC
TRBJ2-7,NA,TRBV4-1,few,CASSQGSDEQYF,TGCGCCAGCAGCCAAGGTTCGGACGAGCAGTACTTC
TRBJ1-5,NA,TRBV7-9,NA,CASSSMGGRNQPQHF,TGTGCCAGCAGCTCTATGGGCGGGCGGAATCAGCCCCAGCATTTT
TRBJ2-1,TRBD2,TRBV28,NA,CASKGLAHEQFF,TGTGCCAGCAAGGGACTAGCACATGAGCAGTTCTTC
TRBJ2-5,NA,TRBV5-4,NA,CASSSQETQYF,TGTGCCAGCAGCTCACAAGAGACCCAGTACTTC
TRBJ2-3,NA,TRBV7-2,NA,CASSPRRSDTQYF,TGTGCCAGCAGCCCTCGTCGGTCAGATACGCAGTATTTT
TRBJ1-2,NA,TRBV11-2,few,CASSHPGGAALGYGYTF,TGTGCCAGCAGCCATCCCGGGGGGGCAGCATTGGGCTATGGCTACACCTTC
TRBJ1-5,NA,TRBV7-2,NA,CASSMGGQSQPQHF,TGTGCCAGCAGTATGGGGGGGCAGAGTCAGCCCCAGCATTTT
TRBJ1-2,TRBD1,TRBV28,NA,CASSPTGGGYGYTF,TGTGCCAGCAGCCCTACAGGGGGCGGCTATGGCTACACCTTC
TRBJ2-7,NA,TRBV12-5,NA,CASGLTSGLDYEQYF,TGTGCTAGTGGTTTGACTTCCGGACTCGATTACGAGCAGTACTTC
TRBJ1-5,NA,TRBV7-9,NA,CASSLSGGVHQPQHF,TGTGCCAGCAGCTTATCGGGGGGAGTACATCAGCCCCAGCATTTT
TRBJ1-5,NA,TRBV28,NA,CASSLFVGQPQHF,TGTGCCAGCAGTTTATTCGTGGGCCAGCCCCAGCATTTT
TRBJ2-2,TRBD1,TRBV28,NA,CASRLQGANTGELFF,TGTGCCAGCAGACTACAGGGGGCTAACACCGGGGAGCTGTTTTTT
TRBJ2-3,TRBD2,TRBV4-1,NA,CASSKREGEDTQYF,TGCGCCAGCAGTAAACGGGAGGGGGAAGATACGCAGTATTTT
TRBJ2-7,TRBD2,TRBV28,NA,CASSYSGRYYEQYF,TGTGCCAGCAGCTATAGCGGGAGGTACTACGAGCAGTACTTC
TRBJ1-4,NA,TRBV28,NA,CASSWRGFVEKLFF,TGTGCCAGCAGTTGGCGGGGGTTCGTCGAAAAACTGTTTTTT
TRBJ2-7,NA,TRBV28,few,CASSFVPYEQYF,TGTGCCAGCAGTTTTGTTCCATACGAGCAGTACTTC
TRBJ2-5,NA,TRBV11-1,NA,CASSLTTRQEAQYF,TGTGCCAGCAGCTTAACGACTAGACAAGAGGCCCAGTACTTC
TRBJ2-1,NA,TRBV23-1,NA,CASSQKHTTDRNNEQFF,TGCGCCAGCAGTCAAAAACATACCACCGACAGAAACAATGAGCAGTTCTTC
TRBJ2-2,NA,TRBV27,NA,CASSSLTADTGELFF,TGTGCCAGCAGTTCCCTAACAGCAGACACCGGGGAGCTGTTTTTT